This TCR beta chain was obtained from a study of long-term antiretroviral therapy in people with HIV. Study at large: The study's earliest collections predate the 2015 immediate-ART recommendation by about a decade. General study findings and limits: HIV repertoires spanned tighter CDR3 length ranges than controls did. Therapy changes, viral resistance and ART adherence were not documented in the available data. All time points showed a repertoire dominated by clones expanded before ART.

In the case of this clone: Its cognate antigen is unknown.

The CDR3 sequence is 15 residues long. Germline V CDR1 and CDR2: MRHNA, SNTAGT. With 3 bases removed from V and 7 bases from J, the gap between germline ends came to 13 bases. Sequencing used immunoSEQ v3.0 at survey level. Assay used: immunoSEQ multiplex PCR; TCRdb lists only in-frame clones, some missing. The sample carries about 19,000 clones, over 65% recorded once. The gene calls are TRBV6-4 and TRBJ1-6, with TRBD1 as a possible D gene (6 bases). The source material was unsorted PBMCs, sampled 0.5 years before starting antiretroviral therapy. The TCR was taken from a woman in her 50s with HIV. The CDR3 is CASSEQTGINSPLHF. The DNA for the CDR3 is TGTGCCAGCAGTGAACAGACAGGAATCAATTCACCCCTCCACTTT.